This TCR beta chain stems from a study of T cell responses to AZD1222 COVID-19 vaccine. This clone was recorded once. As yet, its antigen is unknown. Germline CDR1 LNHNV, CDR2 YYDKDF (reference sequence). The CDR3 consists of 15 residues. The V end lost 0 bases, the J end lost 4 bases, and 10 bases lay between the germline ends. Whole-study findings and limits: Donors were mostly white British, more females; clonal diversity possibly underestimated. AZD1222 recipients seropositive at baseline numbered only six. The peak T cell response came first, and repertoires were sampled only after it.

TCRdb's table, derived via immunoSEQ multiplex PCR, lists solely in-frame clones and lacks some. The sample contains 150,000 to 200,000 clones, around 90% of which appear only once. The clonotype originates from an adult in good health. The chain recombines TRBV15 with TRBJ1-5; a weak D match, TRBD1 (5 bases). The sequencing here drew on peripheral blood, taken on day 0 of AZD1222 vaccination. In nucleotides, the CDR3 is TGTGCCACCAGCAGAGAGGGGAGGGGAAATCAGCCCCAGCATTTT. As protein: CATSREGRGNQPQHF. The complete variable domain, with remaining parts taken from reference TRBV15 and TRBJ1-5, reads DAMVIQNPRYQVTQFGKPVTLSCSQTLNHNVMYWYQQKSSQAPKLLFHYYDKDFNNEADTPDNFQSRRPNTSFCFLDIRSPGLGDTAMYLCATSREGRGNQPQHFGDGTRLSIL.